The sequence of this T cell receptor (beta chain) was determined in a study of blood T cell repertoires in COVID-19. Germline values: CDR1 SGHRS, CDR2 YFSETQ. V gave up 1 base and J gave up 5 bases; unmatched junction bases: 6. This CDR3 spans 16 amino acids. Those who participated ranged in age from 18 to 89 years and resided in around 22 US areas. Grouping used clinical history reported by participants in a survey and questionnaire. Two negative PCRs, clearance, or symptom resolution had been documented for recovered Cohort 3 donors. TCRdb's copy holds only in-frame clones and misses some; the assay was immunoSEQ multiplex PCR. The sample has about 220,000 clones; 70% to 85% are singletons.

The sample taken for sequencing was PBMCs or T cells enriched from blood (not recorded which). This clonotype was obtained from a woman aged 55-69 years who had recovered from COVID-19. The rearrangement joins TRBV5-1 to TRBJ2-2; 9 bases fit TRBD1. The CDR3 region has the DNA TGCGCCAGCAGCTTGACAATGACAGGGGGGACCGGGGAGCTGTTTTTT. Amino acids: CASSLTMTGGTGELFF.